This T cell receptor beta chain stems from a study of control samples from healthy donors and cancer patients. Sequencing used immunoSEQ multiplex PCR; TCRdb keeps in-frame clones, though not all of them. The data hold 65,000 to 100,000 clones, with approximately 87% observed a single time. CDR1 MGHRA and CDR2 YSYEKL come from the germline V gene. The CDR3 totals 15 residues. V gave up 1 base and J gave up 5 bases; unmatched junction bases: 3. The chain has TRBV4-1 and TRBJ2-3; 10 nucleotides match TRBD2. The TCR originated in a middle-aged man in good health. Sequencing was done on a sample of blood. This chain's CDR3 is CASSQVAGGGDTQYF. In DNA, the CDR3 is TGCGCCAGCAGCCAAGTAGCGGGGGGAGGAGATACGCAGTATTTT.